This TCR beta chain came from a study of early T cells in non-severe SARS-CoV-2 infection. TCRdb processed the 5' RACE reads anew with MiXCR; each CDR3 protein has one entry. The data show around 29,000 distinct CDR3 sequences, roughly 9.7% seen once. Looked up from germline, CDR1 is SGHTA and CDR2 is FQGTGA. The J segment lost 1 base and the V segment lost 5 bases, leaving 10 bases of the junction unmatched. CDR3 size: 17 residues. This receptor was obtained from an adult who was a healthcare worker with PCR-confirmed SARS-CoV-2 infection or an uninfected control (not recorded which). The rearrangement uses TRBV7-3 and TRBJ2-2; the match to TRBD2 covers 7 bases. The specimen sequenced was whole blood. CDR3 DNA: TGTGCCAGCAGCCCCAGTGAGCGGGGTTGGAACACCGGGGAGCTGTTTTTT. Its protein is CASSPSERGWNTGELFF. Filled out from reference TRBV7-3 and TRBJ2-2, the complete variable domain reads GAGVSQTPSNKVTEKGKYVELRCDPISGHTALYWYRQSLGQGPEFLIYFQGTGAADDSGLPNDRFFAVRPEGSVSTLKIQRTERGDSAVYLCASSPSERGWNTGELFFGEGSRLTVL.